This section outlines one T cell receptor (beta chain) sequence together with its context. This clonotype was seen a few times. The antigen it binds to is not known. No per-base quality is available; no much larger clone lies one base away. For CDR1 and CDR2, the germline V gene lists SGHRS and YFSETQ. V is pared back by 5 bases and J by 4 bases, with 15 bases lying between the germline termini. The CDR3 contains 15 residues, cysteine and phenylalanine counted. The kept DNA is CDR3 alone, 45 bases in frame from the first base. This specimen's treatment or condition label, per the study, means: live attenuated yellow fever vaccine strain. Two biological replicates of bulk PBMCs were collected at each blood-draw timepoint. PBMCs were isolated from peripheral blood using a standard Ficoll-Paque protocol. RNA was extracted with TriZol from bulk PBMCs, CD4 and CD8 fractions, and dextramer-positive and dextramer-negative fractions.

This entry is derived from a study of T cells after yellow fever vaccination (dated 2019 in TCRdb). For the wider study: Libraries from fractions with low cell numbers were prepared with the SMART-Seq v4 Ultra Low Input RNA kit. Two healthy male donors, one aged 18 to 30 and one aged 30 to 40 years, were included in the cohort. Bulk PBMC replicates and cell subsets were isolated from blood drawn at multiple timepoints before and after both primary and secondary immunization. To track T-cell clones before and after primary and booster YFV17D yellow fever vaccination, bulk TCR alpha and beta repertoires were sequenced longitudinally. Here is what the overall study found, with its caveats: The secondary T-cell response was weaker than the primary response but faster, peaking on day 5 instead of day 15. A small share of clonotypes was detected in both CD4 and CD8 compartments, with the overlap likely arising from convergent recombination. After the booster, most clones that had expanded after primary vaccination were detected again (over 95% of CD4 and around nine tenths of CD8), suggesting broad maintenance of memory. Because only a couple of donors were included in the study, the extent to which the findings can be generalized is limited. FACS-sorted repertoires could contain abundant contaminating clonotypes from the bulk population, so computational filtering was required.

TCR cDNA was made using 5'RACE template switching, a step that added a universal primer site and unique molecular identifiers. cDNA synthesis was primed from both the TCR alpha and TCR beta constant segments. Library amplification used two PCR steps, and the second PCR step added sample barcodes and sequencing adapters. Libraries were sequenced on Illumina HiSeq 2500 (2x100 bp) or NovaSeq (2x150 bp). Concerning the study's data processing: Demultiplexing of reads and collapsing into UMI consensus sequences were performed with MIGEC, and V(D)J alignment was carried out with MiXCR. Vaccine-responding clonotypes were identified with edgeR using replicate PBMC samples, with FDR below 0.01 and a log2 fold change above 5 up to day 15 being required. Bulk clonotypes were assigned CD4 or CD8 identity according to which sequenced CD4 or CD8 repertoire held them at higher abundance. TCRdb reprocessed the public reads (quality trimming at Q25 with fastp, clone calling with MiXCR) and kept in-frame beta chains. For every CDR3 protein sequence, its rows merge into one entry that carries the most common genes and DNA. The V and J calls reflect TCRdb's pipeline rather than the authors' work. This sample is represented by fewer than 400,000 distinct CDR3 sequences; approximately 5.7% of them were singletons. The ten largest clonotypes hold 15% of the sample.

The chain couples TRBV5-1 to TRBJ2-2; the best D guess is TRBD2, with 5 bases matching. The clonotype comes from a man in his thirties or forties who received the YFV17D yellow fever vaccine. This specimen consisted of PBMCs, obtained 5 days after the yellow fever booster vaccination. CDR3 sequence: CASSRGTVITGELFF. The nucleotide sequence reads TGCGCCAGCAGTCGGGGAACAGTAATCACCGGGGAGCTGTTTTTT.